This TCR beta chain was documented in a study of blood T cell repertoires in COVID-19 (dated by TCRdb to 2019 to 2021). Context from the whole study: The collaborator samples originated in the United States, Italy and Spain and spanned the acute and convalescent phases of COVID-19. The material from the prospective study consisted of cDNA or gDNA derived from T cells, B-cell-depleted T cells, or PBMCs. Subjects who had been exposed to COVID-19, were actively infected with it, or had recovered from it provided the deeply sampled blood TCRbeta repertoires that made up the dataset. A freely available public database, intended as a resource for researchers studying the immune response to SARS-CoV-2, is where the repertoires were released. The samples were drawn from two sources: the first 160 participants of the ongoing ImmuneRACE study, and 950 to 1,500 subjects contributed by 6 global collaborators. The sample metadata nearly always contained a de-identified subject ID, COVID-19 status, age in years and sex. HLA class I and class II types, where available, came from metadata supplied by the sample provider rather than from assay-based typing. Study-wide findings and limitations: How much clinical and demographic metadata was included differed by source and by participant, and the metadata was provided uncurated.

Enrolling through a virtual design, the prospective study's participants ranged in age from roughly 18 to 95 years and lived across 24 United States geographic areas. In the prospective study, participants were assigned to cohorts based on the clinical history participants reported in a screening survey and a study questionnaire. Recovered participants in ImmuneRACE Cohort 3 were defined by two consecutive negative NP/OP PCR tests, clearance by a healthcare professional, or resolution of symptoms. Mobile phlebotomists in the prospective study collected whole blood, serum and a nasopharyngeal or oropharyngeal swab from every participant. Participants in the prospective study had the option to provide additional blood draws and questionnaires over a roughly 2-month period. Blood samples from the prospective study were shipped frozen or at room temperature prior to DNA extraction. As concerns this clone: Its antigen specificity is not known. It has no much larger one-base neighbor in the sample; base qualities were not kept.

The immunoSEQ Assay, a bias-controlled multiplex PCR, was used to amplify TCRbeta CDR3 regions from genomic DNA. Per the authors' processing: The number of nucleated cells in each sample was estimated from the amplification of reference gene primers within the assay. To quantify the absolute abundance of each unique TCRbeta CDR3 rearrangement, sequence reads were collapsed and filtered. For each sample, productive Simpson clonality was calculated as the square root of Simpson's diversity index across productive rearrangements. The source is immuneACCESS, and TCRdb retained only in-frame sequences with V and J called. Part of the clones is not carried over; for the studies checked, unresolved V genes explain less than half of this, and the remainder is unexplained. V, J and clone size are those of that table, while D and trimming were read from the DNA. The sample profile shows roughly 500,000 clones; approximately 90% of them were found once. The ten biggest clones cover 1.5% to 2% of the sample.

V lost 0 bases and J lost 4 bases; the stretch between them is 19 bases long. CDR1 and CDR2 were assigned from the germline V gene as KGHSH and LQKENI. Its CDR3 holds 18 amino acids, cysteine through phenylalanine. Just the 54-base CDR3 DNA is kept, in frame starting at base 1. The sequencing input was PBMCs or T cells enriched from blood (not recorded which). The V and J genes are TRBV18 and TRBJ1-3; the D gene is perhaps TRBD1, from 6 matching bases. The clonotype comes from a middle-aged woman who had recovered from COVID-19. CDR3 region: CASSPPGGAISSGNTIYF. The sequenced DNA: TGTGCCAGCTCACCACCGGGGGGGGCTATTTCGTCCGGAAACACCATATATTTT.